The clone carrying this TCR beta chain was picked up many times. The data derive from a study of T cells in Graves' hyperthyroidism and ophthalmopathy. In patients aged 18 to 65, hyperthyroidism was newly diagnosed, with duration under 2 months. Uncontrolled infection, other autoimmune disease, pregnancy and lactation each barred patients from inclusion. The blood specimen was taken at initial hyperthyroidism diagnosis, before any ophthalmopathy symptoms. PBMCs were obtained from about 9 ml fresh peripheral blood. Researchers amplified the TCR beta CDR3 regions from RNA transcripts. HTBI primers were employed in a first-round RT-PCR of the TCR CDR3. TCRdb reanalysed the multiplex PCR reads using MiXCR and keeps one entry per CDR3 protein. The table lists around 280,000 distinct CDR3 sequences, 13% of them singletons, with 7% to 8.5% in the top ten. Sequences were obtained from blood. This TCR derives from a woman aged 25-40 years with Graves' hyperthyroidism that later progressed to Graves' ophthalmopathy.

The DNA for the CDR3 is TGCGCCAGCAGCTCCGAGGGAGGGGGCGTCTATGGCTACACCTTC. Translation: CASSSEGGGVYGYTF. The rearrangement joins TRBV5-1 to TRBJ1-2; 7 bases agree with TRBD1. With 3 bases clipped from V and 4 bases from J, the junction kept 9 bases outside the gene matches. The germline CDR1 and CDR2 sequences are SGHRS and YFSETQ. The CDR3 is made up of 15 amino acids.